The rows below give T cell receptor beta chains drawn from one sample of a study of T cell responses to AZD1222 COVID-19 vaccine. Sequencing used immunoSEQ multiplex PCR; TCRdb keeps in-frame clones, though not all of them. The profile shows 75,000 to 95,000 clones, 70% to 90% of them singletons. The sample consisted of peripheral blood, taken on day 0 of AZD1222 vaccination. Receptors were obtained from an adult in good health. CDR3s include the opening cysteine and the closing phenylalanine or tryptophan. D genes are given only for firm matches. Rows give clone size only sometimes, using once, few, many, or a class for an expanded clone.

CDR3 | size | D | V
CASSLGVAGEIDTQYF | - | TRBD2 | TRBV5-4
CASLGGYGYTF | few | - | TRBV28
CASSQVSRWMFF | - | - | TRBV3-1/TRBV3-2
CASSYSWTNPYEQYF | - | - | TRBV6-5
CASSHEGDYNEQFF | - | - | TRBV5-5
CASSALGITEAFF | - | - | TRBV2
CASSINPVRRSPYEQYF | once | - | TRBV19
CASSLVPSYEQYF | - | - | TRBV11-3
CASSLVVGEKLFF | - | - | TRBV7-9
CASRTGTDYEQYF | - | TRBD1 | TRBV6-5
CAIATFSGGAGDTQYF | - | TRBD2 | TRBV5-8
CATRRGGVTEAFF | - | - | TRBV6-5
CASSVNVEAGATDTQYF | - | TRBD2 | TRBV9
CASSDGGGAFDEQFF | once | - | TRBV2
CASGLQGGIAEAFF | - | - | TRBV12-5
CASSLYTGTEAFF | - | - | TRBV6-5
CASSSRTSGSPETQYF | - | TRBD2 | TRBV5-1
CASSGGTDSYNEQFF | - | - | TRBV11-2